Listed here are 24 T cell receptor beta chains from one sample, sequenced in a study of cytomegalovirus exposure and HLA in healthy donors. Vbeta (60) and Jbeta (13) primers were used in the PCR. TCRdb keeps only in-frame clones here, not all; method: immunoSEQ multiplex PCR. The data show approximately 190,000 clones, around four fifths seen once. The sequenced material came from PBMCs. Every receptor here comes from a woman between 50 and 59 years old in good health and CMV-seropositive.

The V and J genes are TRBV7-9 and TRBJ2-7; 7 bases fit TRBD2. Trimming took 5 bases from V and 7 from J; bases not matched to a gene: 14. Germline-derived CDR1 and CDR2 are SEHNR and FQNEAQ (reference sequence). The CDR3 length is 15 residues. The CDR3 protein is CASSPQFGGGREQYF. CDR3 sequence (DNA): TGTGCCAGCAGCCCTCAATTTGGCGGGGGTAGGGAGCAGTACTTC. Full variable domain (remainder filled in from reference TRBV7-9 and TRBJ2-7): DTGVSQNPRHKITKRGQNVTFRCDPISEHNRLYWYRQTLGQGPEFLTYFQNEAQLEKSRLLSDRFSAERPKGSFSTLEIQRTEQGDSAMYLCASSPQFGGGREQYFGPGTRLTVT.

In nucleotides, the CDR3 is TGTGCCAGCAGTGAAAACAGGGGTAGAAGTTACAATGAGCAGTTCTTC. It yields the protein CASSENRGRSYNEQFF. The chain has TRBV6-4 and TRBJ2-1, with 7 bases matching TRBD1. This CDR3 is built from 16 residues. V shed 3 bases, J shed 4 bases, and the junction held 9 bases outside the gene matches. Germline V CDR1 and CDR2: MRHNA, SNTAGT.

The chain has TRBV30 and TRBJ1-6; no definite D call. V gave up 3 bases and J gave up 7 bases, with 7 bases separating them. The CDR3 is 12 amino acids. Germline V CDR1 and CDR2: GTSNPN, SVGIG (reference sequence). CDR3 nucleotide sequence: TGTGCCTGGAGAGAGAGGAATTCACCCCTCCACTTT. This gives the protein CAWRERNSPLHF.

CDR3 sequence (DNA): TGCGCCAGCAGCCAACATGGGACAGATAATTCACCCCTCCACTTT. Protein product: CASSQHGTDNSPLHF. This chain connects TRBV4-1 to TRBJ1-6, with 7 nucleotides matching TRBD1. CDR1 is MGHRA and CDR2 is YSYEKL in the germline V gene. The V segment lost 2 bases and the J segment 5 bases; nucleotides outside the gene matches: 3. CDR3 length equals 15 residues.

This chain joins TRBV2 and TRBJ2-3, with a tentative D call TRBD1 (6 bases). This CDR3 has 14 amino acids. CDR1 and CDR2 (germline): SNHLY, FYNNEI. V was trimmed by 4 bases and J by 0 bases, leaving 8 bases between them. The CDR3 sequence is CASSGTASTDTQYF. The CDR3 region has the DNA TGTGCCAGCAGTGGGACAGCTAGCACAGATACGCAGTATTTT.

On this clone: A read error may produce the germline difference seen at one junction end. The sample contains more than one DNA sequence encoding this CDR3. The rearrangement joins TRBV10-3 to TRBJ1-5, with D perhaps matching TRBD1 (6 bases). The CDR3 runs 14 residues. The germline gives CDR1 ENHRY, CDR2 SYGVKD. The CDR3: CAISEVQGNQPQHF. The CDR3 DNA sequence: TGTGCCATCAGTGAGGTACAGGGTAATCAGCCTCAGCATTTC.

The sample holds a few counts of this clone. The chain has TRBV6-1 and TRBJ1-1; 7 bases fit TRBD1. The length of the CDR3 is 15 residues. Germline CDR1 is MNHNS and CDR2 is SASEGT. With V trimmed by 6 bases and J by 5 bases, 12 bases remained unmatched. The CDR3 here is CASSKDTRQGTEAFF. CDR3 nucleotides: TGTGCCAGCAGCAAGGACACTCGACAGGGAACTGAAGCTTTCTTT.

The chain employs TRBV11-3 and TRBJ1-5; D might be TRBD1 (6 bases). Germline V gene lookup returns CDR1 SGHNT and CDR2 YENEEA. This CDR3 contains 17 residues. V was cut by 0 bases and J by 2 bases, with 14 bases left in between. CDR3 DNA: TGTGCCAGCAGCTTAGAGGGGGCAGGGCTTGGCAATCAGCCCCAGCATTTT. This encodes CASSLEGAGLGNQPQHF.

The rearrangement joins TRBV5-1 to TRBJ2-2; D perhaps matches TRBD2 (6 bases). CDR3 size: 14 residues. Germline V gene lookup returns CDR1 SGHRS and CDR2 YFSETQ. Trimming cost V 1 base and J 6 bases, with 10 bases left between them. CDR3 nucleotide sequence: TGCGCCAGCAGCTTGAAGGGAGGATCCGGGGAGCTGTTTTTT. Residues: CASSLKGGSGELFF.

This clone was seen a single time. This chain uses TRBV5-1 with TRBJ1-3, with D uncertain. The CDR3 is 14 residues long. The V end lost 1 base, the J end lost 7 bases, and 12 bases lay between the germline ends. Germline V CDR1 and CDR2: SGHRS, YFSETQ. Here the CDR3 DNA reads TGCGCCAGCAGCTTGTCTTGGGAGTCGAACACCATATATTTT. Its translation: CASSLSWESNTIYF.

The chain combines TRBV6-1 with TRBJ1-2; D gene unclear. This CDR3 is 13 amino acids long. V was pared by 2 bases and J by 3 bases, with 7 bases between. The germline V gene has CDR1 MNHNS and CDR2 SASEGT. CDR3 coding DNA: TGTGCCAGCAGTGAATGGGGAGACTATGGCTACACCTTC. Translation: CASSEWGDYGYTF.

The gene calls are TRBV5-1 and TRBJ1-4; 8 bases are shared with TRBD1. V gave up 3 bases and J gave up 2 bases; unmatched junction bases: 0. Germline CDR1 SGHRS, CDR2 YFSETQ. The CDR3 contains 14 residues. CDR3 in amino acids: CASSWTGTNEKLFF. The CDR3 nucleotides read TGCGCCAGCAGCTGGACAGGGACTAATGAAAAACTGTTTTTT. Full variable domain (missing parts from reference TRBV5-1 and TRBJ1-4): KAGVTQTPRYLIKTRGQQVTLSCSPISGHRSVSWYQQTPGQGLQFLFEYFSETQRNKGNFPGRFSGRQFSNSRSEMNVSTLELGDSALYLCASSWTGTNEKLFFGSGTQLSVL.

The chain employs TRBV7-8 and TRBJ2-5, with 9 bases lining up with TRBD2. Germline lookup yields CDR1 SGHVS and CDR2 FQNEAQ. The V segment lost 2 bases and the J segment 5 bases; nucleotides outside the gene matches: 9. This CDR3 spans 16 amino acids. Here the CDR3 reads CASSLSVSGGFETQYF. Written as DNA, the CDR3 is TGTGCCAGCAGCTTAAGTGTTAGCGGGGGATTCGAGACCCAGTACTTC. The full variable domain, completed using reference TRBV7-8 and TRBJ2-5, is GAGVSQSPRYKVAKRGQDVALRCDPISGHVSLFWYQQALGQGPEFLTYFQNEAQLDKSGLPSDRFFAERPEGSVSTLKIQRTQQEDSAVYLCASSLSVSGGFETQYFGPGTRLLVL.

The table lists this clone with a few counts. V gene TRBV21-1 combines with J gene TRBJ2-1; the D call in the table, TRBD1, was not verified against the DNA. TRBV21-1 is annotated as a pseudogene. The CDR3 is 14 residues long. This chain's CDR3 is CASNHGQSYNEQFF. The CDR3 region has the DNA TGTGCCAGCAACCACGGACAGAGCTACAATGAGCAGTTCTTC.

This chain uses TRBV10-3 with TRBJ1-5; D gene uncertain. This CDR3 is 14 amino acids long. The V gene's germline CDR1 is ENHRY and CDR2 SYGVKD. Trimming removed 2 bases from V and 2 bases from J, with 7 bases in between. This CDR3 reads CAISEAAGNQPQHF. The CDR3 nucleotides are TGTGCCATCAGTGAGGCGGCGGGCAATCAGCCCCAGCATTTT.

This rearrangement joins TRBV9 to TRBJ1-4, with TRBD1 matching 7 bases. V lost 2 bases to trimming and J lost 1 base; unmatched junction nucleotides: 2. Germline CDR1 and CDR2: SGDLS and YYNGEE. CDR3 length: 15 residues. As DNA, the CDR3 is TGTGCCAGCAGCGTGGGGGACAGAACTAATGAAAAACTGTTTTTT. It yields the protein CASSVGDRTNEKLFF.

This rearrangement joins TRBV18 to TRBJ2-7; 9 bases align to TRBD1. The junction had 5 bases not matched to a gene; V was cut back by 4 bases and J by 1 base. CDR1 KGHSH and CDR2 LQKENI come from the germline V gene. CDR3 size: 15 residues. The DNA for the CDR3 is TGTGCCAGCTCACAAGCCGGGACAGGGTCCTACGAGCAGTACTTC. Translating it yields CASSQAGTGSYEQYF.

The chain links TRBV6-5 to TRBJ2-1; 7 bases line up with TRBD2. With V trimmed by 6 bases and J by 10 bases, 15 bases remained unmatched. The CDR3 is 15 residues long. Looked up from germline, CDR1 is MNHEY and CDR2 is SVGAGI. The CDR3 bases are TGTGCCAGCAGCCCCATGGGGGGGGGTGGCGGGGAGCAGTTCTTC. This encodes CASSPMGGGGGEQFF.

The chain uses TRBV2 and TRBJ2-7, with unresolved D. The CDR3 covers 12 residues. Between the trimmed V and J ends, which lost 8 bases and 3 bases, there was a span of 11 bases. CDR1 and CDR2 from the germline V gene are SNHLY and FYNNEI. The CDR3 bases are TGTGCCAGCGGTCCCATACTCTACGAGCAGTACTTC. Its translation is CASGPILYEQYF.

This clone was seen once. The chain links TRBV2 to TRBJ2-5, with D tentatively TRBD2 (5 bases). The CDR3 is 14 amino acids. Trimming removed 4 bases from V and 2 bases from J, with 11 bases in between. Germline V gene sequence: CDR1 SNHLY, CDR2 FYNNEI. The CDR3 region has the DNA TGTGCCAGCAGTGCCGCCAGCGGACAAGAGACCCAGTACTTC. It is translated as CASSAASGQETQYF.

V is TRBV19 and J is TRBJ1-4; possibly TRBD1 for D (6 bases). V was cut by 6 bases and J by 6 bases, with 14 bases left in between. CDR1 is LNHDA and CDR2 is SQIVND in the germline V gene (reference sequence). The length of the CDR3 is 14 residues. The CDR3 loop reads CASSGDTKDEKLFF. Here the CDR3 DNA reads TGTGCCAGTAGCGGGGACACAAAGGATGAAAAACTGTTTTTT. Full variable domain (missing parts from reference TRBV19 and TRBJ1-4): DGGITQSPKYLFRKEGQNVTLSCEQNLNHDAMYWYRQDPGQGLRLIYYSQIVNDFQKGDIAEGYSVSREKKESFPLTVTSAQKNPTAFYLCASSGDTKDEKLFFGSGTQLSVL.

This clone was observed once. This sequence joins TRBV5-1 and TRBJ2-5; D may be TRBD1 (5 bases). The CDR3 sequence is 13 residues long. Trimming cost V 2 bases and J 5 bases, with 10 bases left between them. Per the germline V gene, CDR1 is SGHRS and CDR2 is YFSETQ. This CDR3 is CASSLKGPETQYF. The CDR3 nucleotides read TGCGCCAGCAGCTTAAAGGGGCCGGAGACCCAGTACTTC.

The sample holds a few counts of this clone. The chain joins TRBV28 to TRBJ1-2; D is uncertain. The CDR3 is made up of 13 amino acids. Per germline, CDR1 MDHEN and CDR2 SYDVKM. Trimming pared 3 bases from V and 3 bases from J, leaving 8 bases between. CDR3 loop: CASSFNGDYGYTF. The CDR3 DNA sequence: TGTGCCAGCAGTTTTAACGGGGACTATGGCTACACCTTC.

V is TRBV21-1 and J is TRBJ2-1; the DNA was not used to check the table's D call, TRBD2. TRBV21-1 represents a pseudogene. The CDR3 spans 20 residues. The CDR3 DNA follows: TGTGCCAGCAGCAAAATGCGCGTGAAGGGCGGACTAAGCTCCTACAATGAGCAGTTCTTC. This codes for CASSKMRVKGGLSSYNEQFF.